This T cell receptor (beta chain) was identified in a study of T-cell reconstitution after alpha-beta-depleted transplantation in children. Comments on this clonotype: As yet, its antigen is unknown. The junction and the germline gene differ at one end; a read error may be behind it.

The authors prepared the TCRbeta library with unique molecular identifiers. A single record per CDR3 protein comes from TCRdb applying MiXCR to the PCR reads. The table lists approximately 89,000 distinct CDR3 sequences, 15% to 19% of them singletons. The CDR3 runs to 15 residues. In germline, CDR1 is MNHEY, CDR2 SVGAGI. Broader study findings: Fresh T-cell production supplied most of the T-cell counts and diversity seen one year after transplant. Reportedly, alpha-beta T cells present about two months post-transplant originated from several hundred expanded clones of graft origin.

The starting material was PBMCs, mostly from graft donor cells, obtained 180 days after TCRalphabeta/CD19-depleted stem cell transplant. The V and J genes are TRBV6-5 and TRBJ2-1; the D gene is possibly TRBD2 (6 bases). This sequence was found in a male patient aged 2-15 years who had a stem cell transplant for acute lymphoblastic leukemia, so the T cells may come from the graft donor. DNA for the CDR3: TGTGCCAGCAGTTACCGGGACTCCATTATTAGCGAGCAGTCCTTC. Protein product: CASSYRDSIISEQSF.